This TCR beta chain was sequenced in a study of blood T cell repertoires in COVID-19. Study-wide background: Samples of COVID-19 (acute and convalescent) were obtained from the United States, Italy and Spain. PBMCs, B-cell-depleted T cells, or T cells were the source of the cDNA or gDNA that made up the material.

Per the study methods: The authors estimated nucleated cell counts from reference gene primer amplification. Only in-frame clones appear in the TCRdb table, and some are missing; sequencing was by immunoSEQ multiplex PCR. V and J calls and clone size are copied from that table; D and trimming were computed from the DNA. Seen here are 150,000 to 200,000 clones, roughly 85% observed once, and the top ten hold roughly 21%. Germline CDR1 reads MNHNY; CDR2 reads SVGAGI (reference sequence). This CDR3 has 15 amino acids. The junction had 8 bases not matched to a gene; V was cut back by 6 bases and J by 3 bases.

The rearrangement uses TRBV6-6 and TRBJ1-5, with 7 bases lining up with TRBD1. The source is a man aged 60 to 75 with active or convalescent COVID-19. Sequenced: peripheral blood. CDR3 bases: TGTGCCAGCAGCCACCAGGGGGACCCCAATCAGCCCCAGCATTTT. It encodes CASSHQGDPNQPQHF.